This section outlines one T cell receptor beta chain sequence together with its context. The antigen is not known. The sample comes from a study of cytomegalovirus exposure and HLA in healthy donors. Study-level background: An earlier analysis found fewer than 140 million unique TCR beta sequences from 150 million to 200 million T cells.

Germline CDR1 and CDR2: SGHRS and YFSETQ. Trimming removed 0 bases at V and 9 bases at J, with 10 bases between. There are 14 residues in the CDR3. The study ran its PCR with 60 Vbeta and 13 Jbeta primers. The repertoire was sequenced with immunoSEQ multiplex PCR; TCRdb's copy has only in-frame clones and lacks some. The table lists around 130,000 clones, approximately 83% of them singletons. Broader study findings: One cluster of highly shared sequence variants probably arose as a sequencing artifact. By a later analysis, the bulk of CMV-associated TCR beta chains appeared HLA-restricted. Most subjects had HLA-A and HLA-B alleles reportedly predicted accurately by TCR beta sequences.

This chain links TRBV5-1 with TRBJ1-6; perhaps TRBD1 as D (5 bases). Sequenced sample: PBMCs. The source of this sequence is a girl between 2 and 10 years old in good health and CMV-seronegative. CDR3 DNA: TGCGCCAGCAGCTTGGGCGGGGACGGTTCACCCCTCCACTTT. Its protein is CASSLGGDGSPLHF. Filled out from reference TRBV5-1 and TRBJ1-6, the complete variable domain reads KAGVTQTPRYLIKTRGQQVTLSCSPISGHRSVSWYQQTPGQGLQFLFEYFSETQRNKGNFPGRFSGRQFSNSRSEMNVSTLELGDSALYLCASSLGGDGSPLHFGNGTRLTVT.